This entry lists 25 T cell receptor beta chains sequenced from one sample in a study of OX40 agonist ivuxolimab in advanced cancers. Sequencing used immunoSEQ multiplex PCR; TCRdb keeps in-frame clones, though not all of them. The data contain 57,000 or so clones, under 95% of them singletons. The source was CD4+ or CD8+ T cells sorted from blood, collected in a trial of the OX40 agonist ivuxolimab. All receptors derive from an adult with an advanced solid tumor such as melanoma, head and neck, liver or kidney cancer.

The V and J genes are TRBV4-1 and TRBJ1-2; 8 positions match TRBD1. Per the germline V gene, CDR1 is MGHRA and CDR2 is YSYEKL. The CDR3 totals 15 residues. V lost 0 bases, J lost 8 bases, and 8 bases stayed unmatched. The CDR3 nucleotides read TGCGCCAGCAGCCAAGATGGACGGACAGGGCTCGGCTACACCTTC. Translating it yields CASSQDGRTGLGYTF.

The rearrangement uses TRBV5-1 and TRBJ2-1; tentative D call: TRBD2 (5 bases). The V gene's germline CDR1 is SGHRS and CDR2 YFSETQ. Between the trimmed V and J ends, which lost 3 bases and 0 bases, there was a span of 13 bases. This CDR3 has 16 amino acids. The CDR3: CASSSQVAPSYNEQFF. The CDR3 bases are TGCGCCAGCAGCTCCCAGGTAGCGCCCTCCTACAATGAGCAGTTCTTC.

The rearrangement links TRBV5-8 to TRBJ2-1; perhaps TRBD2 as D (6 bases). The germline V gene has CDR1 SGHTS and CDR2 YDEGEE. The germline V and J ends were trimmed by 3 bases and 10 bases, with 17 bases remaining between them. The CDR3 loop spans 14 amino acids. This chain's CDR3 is CASSWAEAGQEQFF. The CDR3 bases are TGTGCCAGCAGCTGGGCGGAAGCGGGTCAGGAGCAGTTCTTC.

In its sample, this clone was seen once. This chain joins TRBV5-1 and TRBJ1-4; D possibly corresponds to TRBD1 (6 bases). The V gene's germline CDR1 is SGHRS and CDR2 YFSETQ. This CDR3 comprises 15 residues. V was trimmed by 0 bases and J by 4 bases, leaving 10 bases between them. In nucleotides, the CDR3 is TGCGCCAGCAGCTTGGATATAGGGGGTAATGAAAAACTGTTTTTT. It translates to CASSLDIGGNEKLFF.

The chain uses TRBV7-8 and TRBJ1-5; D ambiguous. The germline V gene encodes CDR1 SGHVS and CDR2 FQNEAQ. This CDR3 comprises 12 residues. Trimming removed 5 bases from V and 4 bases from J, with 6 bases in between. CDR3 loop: CASSTRNQPQHF. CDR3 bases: TGTGCCAGCAGCACCCGAAATCAGCCCCAGCATTTT.

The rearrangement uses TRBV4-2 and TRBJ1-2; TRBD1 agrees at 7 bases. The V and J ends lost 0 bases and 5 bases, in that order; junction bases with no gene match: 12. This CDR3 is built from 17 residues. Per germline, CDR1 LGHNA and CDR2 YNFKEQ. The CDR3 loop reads CASSQEGGGQLDYGYTF. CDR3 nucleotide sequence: TGTGCCAGCAGCCAAGAGGGAGGGGGACAGTTGGATTATGGCTACACCTTC.

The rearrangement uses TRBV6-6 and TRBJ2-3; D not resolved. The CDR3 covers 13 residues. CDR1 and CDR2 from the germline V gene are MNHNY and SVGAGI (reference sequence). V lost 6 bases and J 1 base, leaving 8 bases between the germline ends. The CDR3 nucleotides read TGTGCCAGCAGGGGAACTGGCACAGATACGCAGTATTTT. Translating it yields CASRGTGTDTQYF.

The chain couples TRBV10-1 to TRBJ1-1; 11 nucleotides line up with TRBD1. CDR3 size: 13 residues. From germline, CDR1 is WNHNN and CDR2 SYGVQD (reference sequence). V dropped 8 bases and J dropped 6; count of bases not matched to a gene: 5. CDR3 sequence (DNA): TGCGCCAGCCGCGGACAGGGGGCTTCTGAAGCTTTCTTT. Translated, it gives CASRGQGASEAFF.

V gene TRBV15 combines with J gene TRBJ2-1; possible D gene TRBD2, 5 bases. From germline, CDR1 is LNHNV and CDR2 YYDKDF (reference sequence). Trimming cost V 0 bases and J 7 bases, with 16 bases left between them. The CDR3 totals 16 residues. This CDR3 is CATSRDLRVSGNEQFF. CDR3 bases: TGTGCCACCAGCAGAGATTTGCGCGTTTCGGGAAATGAGCAGTTCTTC.

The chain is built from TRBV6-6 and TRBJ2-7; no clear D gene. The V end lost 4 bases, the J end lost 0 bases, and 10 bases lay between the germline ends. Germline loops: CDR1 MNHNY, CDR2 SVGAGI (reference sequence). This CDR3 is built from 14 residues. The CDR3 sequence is CASSSEWGSYEQYF. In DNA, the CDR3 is TGTGCCAGCAGTTCAGAATGGGGCTCCTACGAGCAGTACTTC.

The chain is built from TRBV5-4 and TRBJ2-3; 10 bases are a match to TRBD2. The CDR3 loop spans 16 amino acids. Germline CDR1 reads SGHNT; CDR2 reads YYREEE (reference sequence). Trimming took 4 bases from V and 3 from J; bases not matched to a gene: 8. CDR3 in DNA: TGTGCCAGCAGCCTTCCATCTAGCGGGAGAACAGATACGCAGTATTTT. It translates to CASSLPSSGRTDTQYF. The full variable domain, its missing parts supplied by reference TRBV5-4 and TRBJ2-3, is ETGVTQSPTHLIKTRGQQVTLRCSSQSGHNTVSWYQQALGQGPQFIFQYYREEENGRGNFPPRFSGLQFPNYSSELNVNALELDDSALYLCASSLPSSGRTDTQYFGPGTRLTVL.

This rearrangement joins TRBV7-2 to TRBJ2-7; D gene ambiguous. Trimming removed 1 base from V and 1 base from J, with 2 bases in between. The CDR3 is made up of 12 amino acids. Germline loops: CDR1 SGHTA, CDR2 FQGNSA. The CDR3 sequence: CASSLGSYEQYF. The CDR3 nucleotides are TGTGCCAGCAGCTTAGGATCCTACGAGCAGTACTTC.

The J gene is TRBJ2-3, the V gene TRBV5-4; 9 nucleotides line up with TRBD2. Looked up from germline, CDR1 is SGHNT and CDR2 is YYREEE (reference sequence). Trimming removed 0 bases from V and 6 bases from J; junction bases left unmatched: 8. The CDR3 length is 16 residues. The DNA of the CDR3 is TGTGCCAGCAGCTTGGAGGCGGGGGGGCCCCGGGATACGCAGTATTTT. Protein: CASSLEAGGPRDTQYF.

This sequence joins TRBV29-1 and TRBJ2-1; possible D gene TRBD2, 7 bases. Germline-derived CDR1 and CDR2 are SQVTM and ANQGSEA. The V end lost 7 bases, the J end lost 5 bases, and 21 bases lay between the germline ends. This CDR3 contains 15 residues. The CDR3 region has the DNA TGCAGCGCCAGAAGGGGGACGGGAGGCCACAATGAGCAGTTCTTC. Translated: CSARRGTGGHNEQFF.

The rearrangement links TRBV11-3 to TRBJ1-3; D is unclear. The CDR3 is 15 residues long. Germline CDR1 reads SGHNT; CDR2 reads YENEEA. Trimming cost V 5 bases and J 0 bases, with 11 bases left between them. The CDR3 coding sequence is TGTGCCAGCAGCATGACGGTCAGCTCTGGAAACACCATATATTTT. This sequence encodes CASSMTVSSGNTIYF.

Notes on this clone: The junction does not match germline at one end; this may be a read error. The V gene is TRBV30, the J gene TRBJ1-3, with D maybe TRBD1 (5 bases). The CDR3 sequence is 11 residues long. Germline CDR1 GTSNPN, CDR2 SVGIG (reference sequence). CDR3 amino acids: CAWRGEGSDHF. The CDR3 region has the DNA TGTGCCTGGAGGGGAGAGGGGTCAGACCATTTT.

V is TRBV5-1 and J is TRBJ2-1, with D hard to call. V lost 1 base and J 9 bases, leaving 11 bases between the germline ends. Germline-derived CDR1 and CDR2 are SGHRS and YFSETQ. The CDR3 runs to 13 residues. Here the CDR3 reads CASSLYPSREQFF. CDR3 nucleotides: TGCGCCAGCAGCTTGTACCCATCGCGTGAGCAGTTCTTC.

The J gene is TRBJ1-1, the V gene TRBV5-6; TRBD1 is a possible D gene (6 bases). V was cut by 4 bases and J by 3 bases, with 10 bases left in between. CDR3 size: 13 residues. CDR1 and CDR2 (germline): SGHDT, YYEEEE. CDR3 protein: CASSPWGHTEAFF. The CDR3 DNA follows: TGTGCCAGCAGCCCTTGGGGGCACACTGAAGCTTTCTTT.

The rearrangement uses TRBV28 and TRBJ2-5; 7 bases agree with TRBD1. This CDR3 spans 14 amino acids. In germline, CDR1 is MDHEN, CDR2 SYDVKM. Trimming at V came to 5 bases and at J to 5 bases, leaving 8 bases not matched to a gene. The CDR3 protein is CASSPTGFRETQYF. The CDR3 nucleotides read TGTGCCAGCAGTCCGACAGGGTTTAGGGAGACCCAGTACTTC.

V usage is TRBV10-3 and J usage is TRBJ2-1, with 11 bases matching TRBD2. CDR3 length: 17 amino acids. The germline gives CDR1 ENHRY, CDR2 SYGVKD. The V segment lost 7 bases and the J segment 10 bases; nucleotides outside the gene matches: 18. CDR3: CAIKEGVGTSGFGEQFF. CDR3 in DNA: TGTGCCATCAAGGAGGGGGTCGGGACTAGCGGTTTCGGGGAGCAGTTCTTC.

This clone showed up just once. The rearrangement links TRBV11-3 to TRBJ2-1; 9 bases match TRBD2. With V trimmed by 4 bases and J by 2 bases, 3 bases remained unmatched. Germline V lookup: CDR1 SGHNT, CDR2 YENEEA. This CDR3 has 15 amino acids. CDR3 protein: CASSSAGGTYNEQFF. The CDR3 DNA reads TGTGCCAGCAGCTCAGCGGGAGGCACCTACAATGAGCAGTTCTTC.

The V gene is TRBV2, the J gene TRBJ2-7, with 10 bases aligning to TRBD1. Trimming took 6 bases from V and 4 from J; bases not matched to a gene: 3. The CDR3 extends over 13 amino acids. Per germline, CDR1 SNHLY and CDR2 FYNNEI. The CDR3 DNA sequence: TGTGCCAGCAGGGAGGGACAGGGGTACGAGCAGTACTTC. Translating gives CASREGQGYEQYF. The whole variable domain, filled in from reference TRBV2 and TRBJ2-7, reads EPEVTQTPSHQVTQMGQEVILRCVPISNHLYFYWYRQILGQKVEFLVSFYNNEISEKSEIFDDQFSVERPDGSNFTLKIRSTKLEDSAMYFCASREGQGYEQYFGPGTRLTVT.

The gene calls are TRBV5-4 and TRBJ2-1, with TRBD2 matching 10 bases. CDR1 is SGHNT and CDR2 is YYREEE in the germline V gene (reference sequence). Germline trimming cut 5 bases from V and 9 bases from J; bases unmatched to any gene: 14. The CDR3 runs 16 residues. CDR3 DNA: TGTGCCAGCAGTCTCGGGTCTAGCGGGAGTCAGGGTGAGCAGTTCTTC. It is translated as CASSLGSSGSQGEQFF. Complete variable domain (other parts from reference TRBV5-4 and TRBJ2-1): ETGVTQSPTHLIKTRGQQVTLRCSSQSGHNTVSWYQQALGQGPQFIFQYYREEENGRGNFPPRFSGLQFPNYSSELNVNALELDDSALYLCASSLGSSGSQGEQFFGPGTRLTVL.

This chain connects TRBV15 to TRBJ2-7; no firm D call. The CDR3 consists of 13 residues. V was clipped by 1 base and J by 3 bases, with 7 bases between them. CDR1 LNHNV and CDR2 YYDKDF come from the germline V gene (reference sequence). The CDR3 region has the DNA TGTGCCACCAGCAGAGGTCTAGACTACGAGCAGTACTTC. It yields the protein CATSRGLDYEQYF.

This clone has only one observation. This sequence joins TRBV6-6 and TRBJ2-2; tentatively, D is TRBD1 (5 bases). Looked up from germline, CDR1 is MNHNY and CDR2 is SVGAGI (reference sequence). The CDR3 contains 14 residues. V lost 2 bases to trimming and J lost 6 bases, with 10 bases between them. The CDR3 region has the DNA TGTGCCAGCAGTTACGACAGCAGCGCCGGGGAGCTGTTTTTT. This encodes CASSYDSSAGELFF.